The present T cell receptor beta chain was sequenced within a study of chronic HIV infection and antiretroviral therapy (dated by TCRdb to the mid-2010s). Library prep was done by 5' RACE. Sequencing was carried out with an Illumina MiSeq. TCRdb ran its own pipeline on the public reads, namely fastp trimming at Q25 and MiXCR clone calling, and kept in-frame beta chains. Rows are combined by CDR3 protein, so each entry shows the most common genes and DNA. This sample holds around 30,000 distinct CDR3 sequences; 7.5% to 10% were observed only once. The top ten constitute under 3% of the sample. V and J are truncated by 0 bases and 0 bases respectively, leaving an intervening sequence of 12 bases. From cysteine to phenylalanine, the CDR3 is 17 amino acids long. Only CDR3 DNA is held: 51 bases, read in frame from base 1. Based on the germline V gene, the CDR1 and CDR2 sequences are MNHEY and SVGEGT. In this sample, this clonotype turned up a few times. It has no known antigen specificity. No base qualities exist here, and no much larger clone lies one base off it.

This receptor was obtained from an adult who had HIV and had not received antiretroviral therapy, or was an uninfected healthy control (not recorded which). The sequence joins TRBV6-2 or TRBV6-3 to TRBJ1-3; there is no confident call for the D gene. The source material was peripheral blood. Read as DNA, the sequence is TGTGCCAGCAGTTACTCGCCTCCCATCAGCTCTGGAAACACCATATATTTT. Its protein product is CASSYSPPISSGNTIYF.